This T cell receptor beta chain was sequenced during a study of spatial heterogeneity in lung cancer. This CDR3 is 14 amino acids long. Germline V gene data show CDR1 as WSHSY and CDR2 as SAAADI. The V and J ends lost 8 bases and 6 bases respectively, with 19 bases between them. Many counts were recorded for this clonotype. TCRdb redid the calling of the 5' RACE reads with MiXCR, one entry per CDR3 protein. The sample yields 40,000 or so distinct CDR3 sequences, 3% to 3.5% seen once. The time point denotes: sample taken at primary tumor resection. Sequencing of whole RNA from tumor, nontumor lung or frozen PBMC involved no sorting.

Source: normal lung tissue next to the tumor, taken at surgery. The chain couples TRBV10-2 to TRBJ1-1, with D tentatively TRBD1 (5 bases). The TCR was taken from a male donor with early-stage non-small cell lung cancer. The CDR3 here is CASGWGGDQAEAFF. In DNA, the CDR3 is TGCGCCAGCGGATGGGGAGGGGATCAGGCTGAAGCTTTCTTT.